The TCR beta chain under discussion was sequenced for a study of cytomegalovirus exposure and HLA in healthy donors. Overall study: Most donors, 80% to 90% of roughly 400 genotyped, fell in the Caucasian-associated ancestry cluster.

General study findings and limits: The study put around 180 TCR beta chains on its list as cytomegalovirus-associated. It was likely that a cluster of highly shared sequence variants was a sequencing artifact.

Concerning this clone: Its cognate antigen is unknown.

PCR was performed using 60 Vbeta and 13 Jbeta primers. TCRdb's copy holds only in-frame clones and misses some; the assay was immunoSEQ multiplex PCR. The top ten hold 5.5% to 6% of the sample, which has some 150,000 clones, almost 85% seen once. The J segment lost 5 bases and the V segment lost 9 bases, leaving 6 bases of the junction unmatched. The germline V gene has CDR1 MNHNS and CDR2 SASEGT. The CDR3 has 13 residues. The TCR was taken from a man aged 25 to 40 in good health and CMV-seropositive. This chain connects TRBV6-1 to TRBJ2-5, with 10 positions matching TRBD1. Sequencing was carried out using PBMCs. CDR3 bases: TGTGCCAGTATGACAGGGGGCCGGGAGACCCAGTACTTC. It specifies CASMTGGRETQYF.